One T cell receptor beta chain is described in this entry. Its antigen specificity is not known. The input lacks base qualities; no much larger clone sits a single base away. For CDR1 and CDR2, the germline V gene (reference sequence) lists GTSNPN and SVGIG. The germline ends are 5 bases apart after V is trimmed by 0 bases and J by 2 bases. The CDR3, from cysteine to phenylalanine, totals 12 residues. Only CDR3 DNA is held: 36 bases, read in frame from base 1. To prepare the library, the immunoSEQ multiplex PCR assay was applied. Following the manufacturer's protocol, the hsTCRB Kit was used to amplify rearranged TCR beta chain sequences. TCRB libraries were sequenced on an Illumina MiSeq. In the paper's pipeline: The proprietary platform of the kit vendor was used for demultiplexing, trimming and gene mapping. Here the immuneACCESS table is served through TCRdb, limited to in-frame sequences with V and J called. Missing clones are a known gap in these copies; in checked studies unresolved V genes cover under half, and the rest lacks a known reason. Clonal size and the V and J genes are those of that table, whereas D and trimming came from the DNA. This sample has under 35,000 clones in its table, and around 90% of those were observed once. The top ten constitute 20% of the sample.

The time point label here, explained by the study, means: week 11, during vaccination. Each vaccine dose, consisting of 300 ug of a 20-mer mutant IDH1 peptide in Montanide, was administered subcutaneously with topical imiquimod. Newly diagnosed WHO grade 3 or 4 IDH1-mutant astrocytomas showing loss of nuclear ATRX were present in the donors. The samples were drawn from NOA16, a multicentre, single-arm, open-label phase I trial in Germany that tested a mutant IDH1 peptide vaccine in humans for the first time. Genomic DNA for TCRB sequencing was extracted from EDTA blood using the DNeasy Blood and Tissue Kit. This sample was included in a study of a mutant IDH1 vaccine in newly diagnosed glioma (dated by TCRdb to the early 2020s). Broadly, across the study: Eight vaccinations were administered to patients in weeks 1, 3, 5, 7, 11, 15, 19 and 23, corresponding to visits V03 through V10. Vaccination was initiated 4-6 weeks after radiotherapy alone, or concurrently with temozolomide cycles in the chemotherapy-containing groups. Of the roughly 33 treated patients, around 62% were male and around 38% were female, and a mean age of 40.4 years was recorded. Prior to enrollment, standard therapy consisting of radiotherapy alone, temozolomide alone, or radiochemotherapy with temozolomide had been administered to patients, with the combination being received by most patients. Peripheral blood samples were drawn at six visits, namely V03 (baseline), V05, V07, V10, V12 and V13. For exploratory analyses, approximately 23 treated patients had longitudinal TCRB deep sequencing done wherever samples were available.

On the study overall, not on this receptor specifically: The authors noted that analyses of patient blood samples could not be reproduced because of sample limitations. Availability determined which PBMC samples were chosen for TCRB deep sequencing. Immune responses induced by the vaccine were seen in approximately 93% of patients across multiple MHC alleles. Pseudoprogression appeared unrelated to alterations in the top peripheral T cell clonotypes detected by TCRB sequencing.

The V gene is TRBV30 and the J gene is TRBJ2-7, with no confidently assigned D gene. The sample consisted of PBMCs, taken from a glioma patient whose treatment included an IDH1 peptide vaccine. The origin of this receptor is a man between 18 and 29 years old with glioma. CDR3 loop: CAWSVRPYEQYF. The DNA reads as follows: TGTGCCTGGAGTGTACGACCCTACGAGCAGTACTTC.